A single sample is the source of the 22 T cell receptor beta chains below, sequenced in a study of T cell responses to AZD1222 COVID-19 vaccine. The method was immunoSEQ multiplex PCR; TCRdb's version includes in-frame clones alone and lacks a portion of them. Of under 120,000 clones in the sample, approximately 92% were seen once. Specimen: peripheral blood, collected on day 0 of AZD1222 vaccination. The receptors were gathered from an adult in good health.

The V gene is TRBV11-2, the J gene TRBJ2-2; 10 bases match TRBD2. The germline gives CDR1 SGHAT, CDR2 FQNNGV. The CDR3 consists of 16 residues. J gave up 3 bases and V 3 bases, and 4 bases lay outside the gene matches. CDR3 amino acids: CASSFSGGSHTGELFF. The CDR3, as DNA: TGTGCCAGCAGCTTTAGCGGGGGGAGCCACACCGGGGAGCTGTTTTTT.

V and J are TRBV5-6 and TRBJ1-2, with 7 bases lining up with TRBD1. V shed 4 bases, J shed 7 bases, and the junction held 7 bases outside the gene matches. CDR1 and CDR2 from the germline V gene are SGHDT and YYEEEE. There are 13 residues in the CDR3. CDR3 protein: CASSRFTGAGYTF. The CDR3 coding sequence is TGTGCCAGCAGCCGGTTTACAGGGGCTGGCTACACCTTC.

The chain has TRBV29-1 and TRBJ2-1; 7 bases are a match to TRBD2. V lost 3 bases, J lost 8 bases, and 13 bases stayed unmatched. Germline V gives CDR1 SQVTM, CDR2 ANQGSEA. This CDR3 contains 15 residues. The CDR3 protein is CSVDPSGNRKDEQFF. The CDR3, as DNA: TGCAGCGTTGATCCCAGCGGGAATAGGAAGGATGAGCAGTTCTTC.

The chain carries TRBV9 and TRBJ2-1, with 11 bases aligning to TRBD2. The CDR3 consists of 15 residues. V was pared by 3 bases and J by 3 bases, with 2 bases of the junction left unmatched. The germline V gene has CDR1 SGDLS and CDR2 YYNGEE. In nucleotides, the CDR3 is TGTGCCAGCAGCGAGGGACTAGCGGACTACAATGAGCAGTTCTTC. Its protein is CASSEGLADYNEQFF.

The rearrangement links TRBV18 to TRBJ1-6, with no clear D. The germline gives CDR1 KGHSH, CDR2 LQKENI. Trimming pared 1 base from V and 8 bases from J, leaving 9 bases between. The CDR3 is made up of 14 amino acids. The DNA of the CDR3 is TGTGCCAGCTCACCACAGGGCGTCCATTCACCCCTCCACTTT. Its protein is CASSPQGVHSPLHF.

This chain uses TRBV2 with TRBJ1-2, with D perhaps TRBD1 (6 bases). CDR1 and CDR2 (germline): SNHLY, FYNNEI. V was clipped by 8 bases and J by 6 bases, with 16 bases between them. The CDR3 extends over 13 amino acids. CDR3 in amino acids: CASGGRVRDGYTF. The CDR3 DNA is TGTGCCAGCGGGGGGCGGGTGCGCGATGGCTACACCTTC. The whole variable domain, filled in from reference TRBV2 and TRBJ1-2, reads EPEVTQTPSHQVTQMGQEVILRCVPISNHLYFYWYRQILGQKVEFLVSFYNNEISEKSEIFDDQFSVERPDGSNFTLKIRSTKLEDSAMYFCASGGRVRDGYTFGSGTRLTVV.

The rearrangement joins TRBV18 to TRBJ2-7; possibly TRBD2 for D (6 bases). This CDR3 contains 12 residues. Germline CDR1 is KGHSH and CDR2 is LQKENI. The ends were cut back, 6 bases at V and 7 bases at J, with 13 bases in the middle. Here the CDR3 DNA reads TGTGCCAGCTCCCCCGGAGGGGATGAGCAGTACTTC. Its translation is CASSPGGDEQYF. Variable domain in full (rest from reference TRBV18 and TRBJ2-7): NAGVMQNPRHLVRRRGQEARLRCSPMKGHSHVYWYRQLPEEGLKFMVYLQKENIIDESGMPKERFSAEFPKEGPSILRIQQVVRGDSAAYFCASSPGGDEQYFGPGTRLTVT.

V and J are TRBV2 and TRBJ1-1; the match to TRBD1 covers 7 bases. J gave up 1 base and V 6 bases, and 8 bases lay outside the gene matches. Germline-derived CDR1 and CDR2 are SNHLY and FYNNEI. There are 15 residues in the CDR3. CDR3 residues: CASSDPTGENTEAFF. CDR3 in DNA: TGTGCCAGCAGCGACCCCACAGGGGAGAACACTGAAGCTTTCTTT.

The gene calls are TRBV7-9 and TRBJ2-7; D is undetermined. V was cut by 4 bases and J by 0 bases, with 4 bases left in between. This CDR3 has 12 amino acids. CDR1 is SEHNR, CDR2 FQNEAQ, per germline (reference sequence). The CDR3 DNA reads as TGTGCCAGCAGCTCTTTCTCCTACGAGCAGTACTTC. It encodes CASSSFSYEQYF. The whole variable domain, remainder taken from reference TRBV7-9 and TRBJ2-7, is DTGVSQNPRHKITKRGQNVTFRCDPISEHNRLYWYRQTLGQGPEFLTYFQNEAQLEKSRLLSDRFSAERPKGSFSTLEIQRTEQGDSAMYLCASSSFSYEQYFGPGTRLTVT.

CDR3 amino acids: CASSFGGLAVNEQFF. DNA for the CDR3: TGTGCCAGCAGCTTCGGGGGACTAGCGGTCAATGAGCAGTTCTTC. J is TRBJ2-1 and V is TRBV7-2; TRBD2 aligns across 11 bases. The junction had 4 bases not matched to a gene; V was cut back by 3 bases and J by 6 bases. Germline CDR1 and CDR2: SGHTA and FQGNSA. The CDR3 consists of 15 residues.

The J gene is TRBJ1-5, the V gene TRBV25-1; no definite D call. Per germline, CDR1 MGHDK and CDR2 SYGVNS. The CDR3 contains 16 residues. V lost 0 bases and J lost 3, with 12 bases in between. The CDR3 coding sequence is TGTGCCAGCAGTGAATATATTACAGAATACAATCAGCCCCAGCATTTT. The encoded protein is CASSEYITEYNQPQHF.

The chain employs TRBV9 and TRBJ1-1; 10 positions agree with TRBD1. J gave up 3 bases and V 6 bases, and 11 bases lay outside the gene matches. The CDR3 totals 16 residues. From germline, CDR1 is SGDLS and CDR2 YYNGEE. CDR3 amino acids: CASNPLRGTGDTEAFF. The CDR3 DNA reads as TGTGCCAGCAACCCCCTAAGGGGGACAGGGGACACTGAAGCTTTCTTT.

The rearrangement joins TRBV19 to TRBJ1-5; D not certain. Trimming took 7 bases from V and 2 from J, leaving 18 bases between them. There are 16 residues in the CDR3. Germline V gene data show CDR1 as LNHDA and CDR2 as SQIVND (reference sequence). CDR3 DNA: TGTGCCAGTACTGTGACCCGACATTACGGCAATCAGCCCCAGCATTTT. It encodes CASTVTRHYGNQPQHF.

This sequence joins TRBV7-2 and TRBJ2-7; TRBD2 matches at 12 bases. The ends lost 4 bases at V and 6 bases at J; junction bases unmatched: 10. The length of the CDR3 is 16 residues. CDR1 and CDR2 (germline): SGHTA, FQGNSA. The CDR3 loop reads CASSSLTSGSRVEQYF. CDR3 nucleotides: TGTGCCAGCAGCTCACTGACTAGCGGGAGTAGGGTCGAGCAGTACTTC.

A single count supports this clone. The rearrangement links TRBV28 to TRBJ1-2; D is possibly TRBD1 (5 bases). The length of the CDR3 is 12 residues. V was cut by 5 bases and J by 2 bases, with 6 bases left in between. The germline CDR1 and CDR2 sequences are MDHEN and SYDVKM. The CDR3 here is CASSAGNYGYTF. The CDR3 DNA sequence: TGTGCCAGCAGTGCAGGGAACTATGGCTACACCTTC.

This chain links TRBV4-3 with TRBJ2-3; 9 nucleotides align to TRBD1. Looked up from germline, CDR1 is LGHNA and CDR2 is YSLEER. J lost 5 bases, V lost 5 bases, and 8 bases had no gene match. The CDR3 is 15 residues long. This CDR3 is CASSEGDRVVDTQYF. In DNA, the CDR3 is TGCGCCAGCAGCGAAGGGGACAGGGTTGTAGATACGCAGTATTTT.

As to this clone: One end of the junction does not line up with germline, which may come from a read error. The chain combines TRBV7-3 with TRBJ1-2; unclear D gene. There are 12 residues in the CDR3. Germline-derived CDR1 and CDR2 are SGHTA and FQGTGA. CDR3 residues: CASSFLLAAAFF. The CDR3 coding sequence is TGTGCCAGCAGCTTCCTTTTGGCCGCGGCTTTCTTC.

The chain combines TRBV7-6 with TRBJ1-1, with TRBD1 as a possible D gene (6 bases). Germline CDR1 is SGHVS and CDR2 is FNYEAQ. The V gene lost 1 base and the J gene lost 0 bases, with 12 bases spanning the gap. The CDR3 has 16 residues. Here the CDR3 DNA reads TGTGCCAGCAGCTTAGAACAGGGTCTTATGAACACTGAAGCTTTCTTT. Its translation is CASSLEQGLMNTEAFF.

This chain connects TRBV9 to TRBJ2-3; D gene uncertain. This CDR3 has 14 amino acids. Trimming shortened V by 0 bases and J by 3 bases, and 8 bases separated the two germline ends. Germline lookup yields CDR1 SGDLS and CDR2 YYNGEE. The CDR3 coding sequence is TGTGCCAGCAGCGTAGGCAGGAAAACAGATACGCAGTATTTT. As protein: CASSVGRKTDTQYF.

The table lists this clone with a count of one. CDR3 coding DNA: TGTGCCAGCAGCTTAAGTACAGGGGTTAATGTTTCACCCCTCCACTTT. Translating gives CASSLSTGVNVSPLHF. The gene calls are TRBV7-9 and TRBJ1-6; 7 bases match TRBD1. Germline V CDR1 and CDR2: SEHNR, FQNEAQ (reference sequence). V lost 2 bases to trimming and J lost 9 bases; unmatched junction nucleotides: 10. The CDR3 extends over 16 amino acids.

V is TRBV9 and J is TRBJ2-1; 7 nucleotides line up with TRBD2. The CDR3 runs to 14 residues. Germline V gene data show CDR1 as SGDLS and CDR2 as YYNGEE. V shed 0 bases and J 8 bases; nucleotides not matched to a gene: 5. The CDR3 here is CASSVVGGMDEQFF. The CDR3 DNA reads TGTGCCAGCAGCGTAGTGGGAGGGATGGATGAGCAGTTCTTC.

J is TRBJ1-1 and V is TRBV11-3; 9 bases line up with TRBD1. Germline V lookup: CDR1 SGHNT, CDR2 YENEEA. V lost 0 bases and J lost 5; bases outside the gene matches: 7. This CDR3 region has 16 residues. The CDR3 bases are TGTGCCAGCAGCTTAGACGGGACAGGGAGTCCGACTGAAGCTTTCTTT. Protein product: CASSLDGTGSPTEAFF.